This T cell receptor (beta chain) was found in a study of T-cell reconstitution after alpha-beta-depleted transplantation in children. The CDR3 runs 15 residues. The germline V and J ends were trimmed by 2 bases and 4 bases, with 9 bases remaining between them. Preparation of the TCRbeta library used unique molecular identifiers. TCRdb analysed the PCR reads with MiXCR anew, one entry per CDR3 protein. Of hundreds of thousands of distinct CDR3 sequences listed, 13% are singletons. This clonotype was detected a few times. The sample in question was PBMCs, obtained from the stem cell graft. The chain employs TRBV12-3 or TRBV12-4 and TRBJ2-6; the D call may be TRBD1 or TRBD2 (5 bases each). The sequence was collected from a human donor who donated a stem cell graft to a child with Fanconi anemia. The CDR3 coding sequence is TGTGCCAGCAGTTTACGAGGGACCGGGGCCAACGTCCTGACTTTC. Protein product: CASSLRGTGANVLTF.